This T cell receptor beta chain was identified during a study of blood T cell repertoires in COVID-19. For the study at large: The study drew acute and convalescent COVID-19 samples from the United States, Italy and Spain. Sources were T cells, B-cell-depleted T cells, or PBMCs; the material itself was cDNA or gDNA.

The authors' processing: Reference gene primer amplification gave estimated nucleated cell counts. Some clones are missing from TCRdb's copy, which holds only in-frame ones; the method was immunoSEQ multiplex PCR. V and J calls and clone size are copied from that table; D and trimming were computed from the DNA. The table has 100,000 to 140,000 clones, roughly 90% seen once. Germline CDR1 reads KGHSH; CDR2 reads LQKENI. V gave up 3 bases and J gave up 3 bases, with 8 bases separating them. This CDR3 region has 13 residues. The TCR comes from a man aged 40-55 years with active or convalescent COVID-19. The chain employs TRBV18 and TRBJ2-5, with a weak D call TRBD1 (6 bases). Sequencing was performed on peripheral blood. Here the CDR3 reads CASSPWTEETQYF. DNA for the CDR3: TGTGCCAGCTCACCTTGGACAGAAGAGACCCAGTACTTC.